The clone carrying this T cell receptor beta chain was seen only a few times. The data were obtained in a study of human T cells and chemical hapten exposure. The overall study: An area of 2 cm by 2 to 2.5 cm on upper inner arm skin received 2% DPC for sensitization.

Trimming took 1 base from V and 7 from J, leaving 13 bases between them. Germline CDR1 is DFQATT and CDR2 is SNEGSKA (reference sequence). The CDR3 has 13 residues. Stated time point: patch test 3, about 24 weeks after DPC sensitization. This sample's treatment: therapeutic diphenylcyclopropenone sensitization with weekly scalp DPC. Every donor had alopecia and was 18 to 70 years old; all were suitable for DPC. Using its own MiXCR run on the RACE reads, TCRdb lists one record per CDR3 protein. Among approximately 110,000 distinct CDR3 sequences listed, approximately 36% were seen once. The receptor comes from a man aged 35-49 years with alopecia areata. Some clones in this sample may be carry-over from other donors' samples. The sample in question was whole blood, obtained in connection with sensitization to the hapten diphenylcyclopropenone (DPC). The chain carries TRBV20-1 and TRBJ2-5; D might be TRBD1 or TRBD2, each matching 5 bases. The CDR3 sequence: CSARVLAQGTQYF. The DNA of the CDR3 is TGCAGTGCTAGAGTGCTAGCCCAGGGGACCCAGTACTTC.